The rows below give T cell receptor beta chains drawn from one sample of a study of blood T cell repertoires in COVID-19. Profiled with immunoSEQ multiplex PCR; TCRdb holds only in-frame clones, not every one. Counted here are approximately 220,000 clones, 70% to 90% occurring once; the ten biggest clones make up 3% to 4%. Material for sequencing was PBMCs or T cells enriched from blood (not recorded which). These receptors all stem from a woman aged 40 to 55 with acute COVID-19. Both conserved end residues are part of each CDR3. A D gene is named only where the DNA matches it firmly. Clone size is stated in some rows and not others, as once, few, many or a class when expanded.

j_call,d_call,cdr3_length,v_call,clone_size,cdr3_nt,cdr3_aa
TRBJ2-1,.,12,TRBV12-3/TRBV12-4,once,TGTGCCAGCAGTCGGGGGATTAATGAGCAGTTCTTC,CASSRGINEQFF
TRBJ2-1,TRBD2,15,TRBV5-1,.,TGCGCCAGCAGCGCGGGATATGGGACTAGCGATGAGCAGTTCTTC,CASSAGYGTSDEQFF
TRBJ2-1,.,11,TRBV6-2/TRBV6-3,.,TGTGCCAGCAGTTTTAAGCATGAGCAGTTCTTC,CASSFKHEQFF
TRBJ2-2,.,15,TRBV19,.,TGTGCCAGTAATAGGCGCGGAGCTAACACCGGGGAGCTGTTTTTT,CASNRRGANTGELFF
TRBJ1-5,.,18,TRBV4-1,.,TGCGCCAGCAGCCAAGATGCCGGCGCCTATACTATTAATCAGCCCCAGCATTTT,CASSQDAGAYTINQPQHF
TRBJ1-5,.,15,TRBV4-2,.,TGTGCCAGCAGCCAAGGAAGGGGAAACAGCCAGCCCCAGCATTTT,CASSQGRGNSQPQHF
TRBJ2-3,.,11,TRBV28,.,TGTGCCAGCAGCGAGGTGGGTACGCAGTATTTT,CASSEVGTQYF
TRBJ1-1,.,12,TRBV5-6,.,TGTGCCAGCAGCCGCCGGGGTACTGAAGCTTTCTTT,CASSRRGTEAFF
TRBJ1-1,TRBD1,12,TRBV28,.,TGTGCCAGCAGTTTTCCCGGGACAGGTGGGTTCTTT,CASSFPGTGGFF
TRBJ1-2,.,13,TRBV12-3/TRBV12-4,.,TGTGCCAGCAGTTTAAGCAGGGCATATGGCTACACCTTC,CASSLSRAYGYTF
TRBJ2-7,TRBD2,13,TRBV3-1/TRBV3-2,few,TGTGCCAGCAGTCCTACTAGCGGGACTACCCCGCGCTTC,CASSPTSGTTPRF
TRBJ2-6,.,16,TRBV15,.,TGTGCCACCAGCAGTGGAGACGTCTCTGGGGCCAACGTCCTGACTTTC,CATSSGDVSGANVLTF
TRBJ2-7,.,15,TRBV7-2,.,TGTGCCAGCAGCACCGCCCCCGGGAGCTCCTACGAGCAGTACTTC,CASSTAPGSSYEQYF
TRBJ2-7,TRBD1,16,TRBV5-5,.,TGTGCCAGCAGCTGGTTATCCGGGACAGTCGAGGTCGAGCAGTACTTC,CASSWLSGTVEVEQYF
TRBJ2-7,TRBD2,14,TRBV27,few,TGTGCCAGCAGTTCAAGGACTAGTGGGCTCGAGCAGTACTTC,CASSSRTSGLEQYF
TRBJ1-5,TRBD1,15,TRBV19,.,TGTGCCAGTAGTAGAGAGACAGGGAGCAATCAGCCCCAGCATTTT,CASSRETGSNQPQHF
TRBJ1-5,.,16,TRBV19,.,TGTGCCAGTAGTAGCTCACAGAGCAATAGCAATCAGCCCCAGCATTTT,CASSSSQSNSNQPQHF
TRBJ1-4,TRBD1,15,TRBV4-1,.,TGCGCCAGCAGCCCCACAGGGGCCGAACTTGAAAAACTGTTTTTT,CASSPTGAELEKLFF
TRBJ1-1,.,15,TRBV24-1,.,TGTGCCACCAGTGATTCGGGGTTGGGGAACACTGAAGCTTTCTTT,CATSDSGLGNTEAFF
TRBJ1-5,.,14,TRBV7-9,few,TGTGCCAGCAGCCTGGACAGATACAATCAGCCCCAGCATTTT,CASSLDRYNQPQHF
TRBJ2-7,.,16,TRBV5-1,.,TGCGCCAGCAGCTCGGCCTTCTGGGGGCGGGAGTACGAGCAGTACTTC,CASSSAFWGREYEQYF
TRBJ2-1,.,13,TRBV12-3/TRBV12-4,once,TGTGCCAGCAGAACTAGCAACCTCAATGAGCAGTTCTTC,CASRTSNLNEQFF
TRBJ1-2,.,14,TRBV24-1,once,TGTGCCACCAGTGATTTAAACAGGGACTATGGCTACACCTTC,CATSDLNRDYGYTF
TRBJ2-5,TRBD1,14,TRBV11-3,.,TGTGCCAGCAGCTCGGGACAGGGAAAAGAGACCCAGTACTTC,CASSSGQGKETQYF
TRBJ2-7,.,14,TRBV15,.,TGTGCCACCAGCAGATACAGGGAGGGGTACGAGCAGTACTTC,CATSRYREGYEQYF
TRBJ1-5,.,17,TRBV10-2,.,TGCGCCAGCAGTGAGCCACTGTGGGGCAGGAGCAATCAGCCCCAGCATTTT,CASSEPLWGRSNQPQHF
TRBJ1-1,.,15,TRBV18,once,TGTGCCAGCTCACCACTTGAGGGCCTGAACACTGAAGCTTTCTTT,CASSPLEGLNTEAFF
TRBJ2-1,.,13,TRBV29-1,.,TGCAGCGTTGAAGCGGGGGTGAACAATGAGCAGTTCTTC,CSVEAGVNNEQFF
TRBJ2-3,.,16,TRBV18,.,TGTGCCAGCTCACCTCTCGGGGGTGTCAACACAGATACGCAGTATTTT,CASSPLGGVNTDTQYF
TRBJ1-5,.,14,TRBV7-9,.,TGTGCCAGCAGCAATCAGGGTAGCAATCAGCCCCAGCATTTT,CASSNQGSNQPQHF
TRBJ2-7,TRBD2,15,TRBV7-2,few,TGTGCCAGCAGCTCCTCCCGGGACTATAGAACCGAGCAGTACTTC,CASSSSRDYRTEQYF
TRBJ2-5,.,16,TRBV15,.,TGTGCCACCGGGAACAAGGGCGGGCGACCACAAGAGACCCAGTACTTC,CATGNKGGRPQETQYF
TRBJ2-2,TRBD1,17,TRBV7-9,.,TGTGCCAGCAGCCATCCCTCCGGGACAGGGGGATCCGGGGAGCTGTTTTTT,CASSHPSGTGGSGELFF
TRBJ1-2,TRBD1,15,TRBV11-2,.,TGTGCCAGCAGCGCTCCCGACAGGGAGATATTTGGCTACACCTTC,CASSAPDREIFGYTF
TRBJ2-7,.,13,TRBV11-2,.,TGTGCCAGCAGCCCCGGGGGGCAAGGAGAGCAGTACTTC,CASSPGGQGEQYF
TRBJ2-5,TRBD2,13,TRBV3-1/TRBV3-2,.,TGTGCCAGCAGCCCTAGCGGCCAAGAGACCCAGTACTTC,CASSPSGQETQYF
TRBJ2-7,.,16,TRBV5-1,.,TGCGCCAGCAGCTTCGGGGGAGGCCGAGGTAGTCGCGAGCAGTACTTC,CASSFGGGRGSREQYF
TRBJ2-3,.,14,TRBV18,.,TGTGCCAGCTCACCGACCGGGACTGTAGATACGCAGTATTTT,CASSPTGTVDTQYF
TRBJ1-5,.,14,TRBV4-3,.,TGCGCCAGCAGCCAAGTCGGGGGAAATCAGCCCCAGCATTTT,CASSQVGGNQPQHF
TRBJ2-2,TRBD2,15,TRBV27,.,TGTGCCAGCAGGAGCTGGCGGGAGAACTCGGGGGAGCTGTTTTTT,CASRSWRENSGELFF
TRBJ1-1,.,17,TRBV11-3,.,TGTGCCAGCAGCTTTGCCGCTCGCCTTCAGGGGAAGACTGAAGCTTTCTTT,CASSFAARLQGKTEAFF